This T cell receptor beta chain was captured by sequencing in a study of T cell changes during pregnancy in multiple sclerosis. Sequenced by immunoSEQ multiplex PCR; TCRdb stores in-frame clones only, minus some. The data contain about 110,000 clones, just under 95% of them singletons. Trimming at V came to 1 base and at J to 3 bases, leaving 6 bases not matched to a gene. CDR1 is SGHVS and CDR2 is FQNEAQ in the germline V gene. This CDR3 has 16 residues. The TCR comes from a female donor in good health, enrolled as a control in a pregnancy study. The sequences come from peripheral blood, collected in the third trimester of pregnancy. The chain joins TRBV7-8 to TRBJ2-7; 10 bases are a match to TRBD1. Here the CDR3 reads CASSLGGDRGNYEQYF. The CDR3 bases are TGTGCCAGCAGCTTAGGGGGGGACAGGGGCAACTACGAGCAGTACTTC. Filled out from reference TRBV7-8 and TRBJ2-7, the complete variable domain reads GAGVSQSPRYKVAKRGQDVALRCDPISGHVSLFWYQQALGQGPEFLTYFQNEAQLDKSGLPSDRFFAERPEGSVSTLKIQRTQQEDSAVYLCASSLGGDRGNYEQYFGPGTRLTVT.